What follows is one T cell receptor beta chain and its context. Its matching antigen is unknown. The junction and the germline gene differ at one end; a read error may be behind it. The PCR was carried out with 60 Vbeta primers and 13 Jbeta primers. The data were produced by immunoSEQ multiplex PCR, yet TCRdb's version contains in-frame clones alone and is incomplete. The profile shows 95,000 to 130,000 clones, 75% to 85% of them singletons. Germline V gene data show CDR1 as SNHLY and CDR2 as FYNNEI. The CDR3 is 16 residues long. These data come from a study of cytomegalovirus exposure and HLA in healthy donors. Whole-study results and caveats: As a later analysis revealed, most CMV-associated TCR beta chains appeared HLA-restricted. Productive rates of about 87% or about 30% were seen for most TCR beta V segments in an earlier analysis.

The chain links TRBV2 to TRBJ2-6, with 9 bases fitting TRBD2. The clonotype originates from a man aged 25-40 years in good health and CMV-seropositive. The specimen sequenced was PBMCs. The DNA of the CDR3 is TGTGCCGGTACTAGCGGGCCCAGCTCTGGGGCCAACGGCCTGACTTTC. Amino acid sequence: CAGTSGPSSGANGLTF.